This T cell receptor beta chain was recovered during a study of blood T cell repertoires in COVID-19. Per germline, CDR1 SEHNR and CDR2 FQNEAQ (reference sequence). The CDR3 consists of 15 residues. The trim removed 1 base at V and 5 bases at J, leaving 8 bases unmatched. The assay was immunoSEQ multiplex PCR, and TCRdb's table has in-frame clones only and misses some. Among around 230,000 clones listed, under 90% were seen once. This receptor was taken from a man between 50 and 59 years old with COVID-19, enrolled during active disease. The chain combines TRBV7-9 with TRBJ2-7; 7 bases match TRBD2. The sequencing input was peripheral blood. CDR3: CASSLVLGRENEQYF. Written as DNA, the CDR3 is TGTGCCAGCAGCTTAGTTCTCGGGCGGGAGAACGAGCAGTACTTC.